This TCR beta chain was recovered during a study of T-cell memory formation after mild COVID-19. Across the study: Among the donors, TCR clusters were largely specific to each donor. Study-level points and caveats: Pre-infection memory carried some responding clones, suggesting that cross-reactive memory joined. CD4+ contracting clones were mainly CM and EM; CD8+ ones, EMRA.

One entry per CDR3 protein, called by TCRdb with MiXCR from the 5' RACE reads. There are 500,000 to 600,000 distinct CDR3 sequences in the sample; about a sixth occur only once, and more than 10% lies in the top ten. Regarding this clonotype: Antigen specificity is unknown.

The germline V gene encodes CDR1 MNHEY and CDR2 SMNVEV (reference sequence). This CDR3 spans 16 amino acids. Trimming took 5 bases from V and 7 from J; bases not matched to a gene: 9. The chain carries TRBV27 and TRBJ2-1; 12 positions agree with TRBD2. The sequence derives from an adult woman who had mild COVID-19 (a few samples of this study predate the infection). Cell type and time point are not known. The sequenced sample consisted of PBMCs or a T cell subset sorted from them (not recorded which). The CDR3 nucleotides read TGTGCCAGCAGTCCCCTAGCGGGAGGGCCCTTGAATGAGCAGTTCTTC. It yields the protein CASSPLAGGPLNEQFF.